This paragraph reports one T cell receptor beta chain. Its antigen is currently unknown. This CDR3 has 15 residues. From germline, CDR1 is SGHKS and CDR2 YYEKEE (reference sequence). Trimming cost V 9 bases and J 8 bases, with 24 bases left between them. This specimen belongs to a study of T-cell reconstitution after alpha-beta-depleted transplantation in children. Whole-study results and caveats: Alpha-beta T cells about two months after transplant reportedly derived from several hundred expanded graft clones. The authors attributed T-cell counts and diversity one year after transplant mostly to newly produced T cells.

Preparation of the TCRbeta library involved a method that used unique molecular identifiers. TCRdb re-derived calls from the PCR reads in MiXCR, one entry per CDR3 protein. The table records approximately 980,000 distinct CDR3 sequences, 25% to 35% of them present only once. Material: PBMCs, mostly from graft donor cells, obtained 360 days after TCRalphabeta/CD19-depleted stem cell transplant. The clonotype originates from a boy under three years old who had a stem cell transplant for SCID, so the T cells may come from the graft donor. This chain links TRBV5-5 with TRBJ2-1; D may match TRBD1 or TRBD2 (6 bases each). The CDR3 bases are TGTGCCATCAGAGAACGGGGGCAGCCTATGGATGAGCAGTTCTTC. Protein sequence: CAIRERGQPMDEQFF.